This TCR beta chain was recovered during a study of immune characterization of retroperitoneal liposarcoma (dated by TCRdb to between 2018 and 2020). The CDR3 has 17 amino acids, counting the end cysteine and phenylalanine. The read is trimmed to its CDR3 DNA, 51 bases read in frame from base 1. The germline V gene gives CDR1 as MNHGY and CDR2 as SAAAGT. Deletion took 0 bases off V and 2 bases off J, with a span of 16 bases between the germline ends. To prepare the library, PCR was applied. TCRdb names NextSeq 500 as the instrument used. The public reads were reprocessed in TCRdb via fastp at Q25 and MiXCR, keeping in-frame beta chains. Rows with one shared CDR3 protein collapse into an entry with the most common genes and DNA. The sample table contains over 10,000 distinct CDR3 sequences; only one count was recorded for approximately 48% of them. 9% to 15% of the sample is in the top ten clones. As concerns this clonotype: It has no known antigen specificity. Base-call qualities are not available, and no considerably larger clone is one nucleotide away.

The sequence joins TRBV6-8 to TRBJ1-2; the D gene cannot be resolved reliably. The specimen sequenced was tumor tissue. The sequence was obtained from a female donor with retroperitoneal liposarcoma. CDR3 protein: CASSYSIVSSRNYGYTF. The DNA sequence is as follows: TGTGCCAGCAGTTACTCGATAGTATCTTCCAGGAACTATGGCTACACCTTC.